This T cell receptor beta chain came from a study of Graves' ophthalmopathy and Graves' hyperthyroidism. The TCR beta CDR3 regions underwent amplification from RNA transcripts. Second-round multiplex PCR came after a first-round RT-PCR that employed HTBI primers. One entry per CDR3 protein results from TCRdb running MiXCR on the multiplex PCR reads. Of approximately 500,000 distinct CDR3 sequences detected, around 14% appear once; the ten largest clones hold about 10%. CDR3 length: 13 amino acids. Germline V gives CDR1 MNHEY, CDR2 SVGAGI. Deletions cut 8 bases from V and 7 bases from J, with 15 bases between. Diagnosis was based on clinical symptoms, serum thyroxine, TRAb, thyroid ultrasound and orbital computed tomography. PBMCs stemmed from roughly 9.7 ml of fresh peripheral blood. This clonotype was detected ten times or more.

This chain uses TRBV6-5 with TRBJ1-5, with D possibly matching TRBD1 (6 bases). The receptor's source is a woman aged 25-40 years with Graves' ophthalmopathy. Sequenced sample: blood. The CDR3 loop is CASQVGGGQPQHF. The CDR3 DNA follows: TGTGCCAGCCAAGTAGGGGGTGGACAGCCCCAGCATTTT.